Detailed here is one TCR beta chain. This sample stems from a study of blood T cell repertoires in COVID-19. Overall study: T cells, B-cell-depleted T cells, or PBMCs supplied cDNA or gDNA.

In the authors' methods: From reference gene primer amplification, estimates of nucleated cell counts were derived. The method was immunoSEQ multiplex PCR; TCRdb's version includes in-frame clones alone and lacks a portion of them. V and J calls and clone size follow that table, whereas D and trimming were derived from the DNA. Of about 50,000 clones in the sample, roughly 82% are singletons; the top ten hold approximately 3%. Germline values: CDR1 LGHDT, CDR2 YNNKEL (reference sequence). This CDR3 has 14 amino acids. V was pared by 4 bases and J by 3 bases, with 4 bases of the junction left unmatched.

The chain carries TRBV3-1 (or the pseudogene TRBV3-2) and TRBJ1-2; 8 bases are shared with TRBD1. The sequenced material came from peripheral blood. This TCR came from a woman aged 55-70 years with acute or convalescent COVID-19. The CDR3 DNA reads TGTGCCAGCAGCCGACAGGGGTTAGACTATGGCTACACCTTC. Its protein is CASSRQGLDYGYTF.